The clone carrying this TCR beta chain was counted at least ten times. Antigen: not known. The CDR3 extends 3 residues past the end of the read, so its final part is completed from the germline J gene. This record belongs to a study of T cell clonality in common variable immunodeficiency. Trimming shortened V by 2 bases and J by 3 bases, and 17 bases separated the two germline ends. The CDR3 extends over 17 amino acids. Germline CDR1 is MNHEY and CDR2 is SVGEGT. The study's findings and limits: Compared with healthy controls, CVID subjects showed increased TCRbeta clonality, mostly in about a third. Patient heterogeneity in the CVID cohort limited correlations between repertoire features and clinical complications. What drives increased CVID clonality needs T cell subpopulation sequencing.

Data came from immunoSEQ multiplex PCR; TCRdb stores just in-frame clones and leaves some out. The profile covers over 55,000 clones, none occurring a single time. This clonotype originated in a person aged 18 to 69 in good health. The chain joins TRBV6-2 or TRBV6-3 to TRBJ2-4; D gene uncertain. Specimen: peripheral blood mononuclear cells. The CDR3 bases that were read are TGTGCCAGCAGTTACCGGTCCGACACTTCTATCAAAAACATT. This encodes CASSYRSDTSIKNI. The CDR3 as a whole reads CASSYRSDTSIKNIQYF.